These 26 T cell receptor beta chains were sequenced from one sample in a study of immune cell composition in non-small cell lung cancer. This table comes from immunoSEQ multiplex PCR, and its TCRdb copy is limited to in-frame clones, with some not included. Seen here are about 4,000 clones, 65% to 85% observed once, and the top ten hold approximately 7.9%. Sequenced: lung tumor tissue. Every receptor here comes from a human donor with non-small cell lung cancer.

CDR3 bases: TGTGCCAGCAGCGAGCCCGGGACAGGGGAAAAAGAGACCCAGTACTTC. As protein: CASSEPGTGEKETQYF. The rearrangement joins TRBV5-6 to TRBJ2-5; 10 bases map to TRBD1. The V segment lost 4 bases and the J segment 3 bases; nucleotides outside the gene matches: 9. The CDR3 consists of 16 residues. Germline V gene lookup returns CDR1 SGHDT and CDR2 YYEEEE.

J is TRBJ2-3 and V is TRBV7-2; TRBD2 matches at 7 bases. Germline CDR1 is SGHTA and CDR2 is FQGNSA. V lost 8 bases and J lost 5; bases outside the gene matches: 10. This CDR3 is built from 14 residues. The CDR3 nucleotides are TGTGCCAGCCGTCCTGGAGCGGGAAAAGATACGCAGTATTTT. This codes for CASRPGAGKDTQYF.

The chain couples TRBV18 to TRBJ1-1; 9 positions match TRBD1. V lost 0 bases to trimming and J lost 6 bases; unmatched junction nucleotides: 11. The CDR3 totals 17 residues. Looked up from germline, CDR1 is KGHSH and CDR2 is LQKENI. The CDR3 protein is CASSPPKGTGLIAEAFF. The CDR3 DNA reads TGTGCCAGCTCACCACCGAAGGGGACAGGGCTTATTGCTGAAGCTTTCTTT.

This chain joins TRBV19 and TRBJ2-1; 7 nucleotides match TRBD1. With 7 bases clipped from V and 2 bases from J, the junction kept 8 bases outside the gene matches. CDR3 length: 15 residues. Germline CDR1 is LNHDA and CDR2 is SQIVND (reference sequence). CDR3 amino acids: CASKIDRDPYNEQFF. The CDR3 DNA reads TGTGCCAGTAAAATCGACAGGGACCCCTACAATGAGCAGTTCTTC.

The V and J genes are TRBV6-6 and TRBJ2-7; 9 nucleotides match TRBD1. Trimming removed 8 bases from V and 2 bases from J; junction bases left unmatched: 7. Germline V gene lookup returns CDR1 MNHNY and CDR2 SVGAGI (reference sequence). The CDR3 contains 14 residues. CDR3 protein: CASVEDRGPYEQYF. Here the CDR3 DNA reads TGTGCCAGCGTTGAGGACAGGGGCCCCTACGAGCAGTACTTC.

The J gene is TRBJ1-4, the V gene TRBV6-1; D may be TRBD1 (6 bases). This CDR3 region has 13 residues. V lost 2 bases and J 8 bases, leaving 9 bases between the germline ends. In germline, CDR1 is MNHNS, CDR2 SASEGT. This chain's CDR3 is CASSESGGEKLFF. The DNA of the CDR3 is TGTGCCAGCAGTGAATCGGGGGGCGAAAAACTGTTTTTT.

V and J are TRBV9 and TRBJ1-2; the D is unclear. Germline lookup yields CDR1 SGDLS and CDR2 YYNGEE. The V gene lost 4 bases and the J gene lost 4 bases, with 17 bases spanning the gap. The CDR3 runs 15 residues. The CDR3 DNA follows: TGTGCCAGCAGCCCCGCTTACGAGTTATTCTATGGCTACACCTTC. It codes for CASSPAYELFYGYTF. The whole variable domain, filled in from reference TRBV9 and TRBJ1-2, reads DSGVTQTPKHLITATGQRVTLRCSPRSGDLSVYWYQQSLDQGLQFLIQYYNGEERAKGNILERFSAQQFPDLHSELNLSSLELGDSALYFCASSPAYELFYGYTFGSGTRLTVV.

The J gene is TRBJ2-5, the V gene TRBV11-1; 7 bases fit TRBD1. Per the germline V gene, CDR1 is SGHAT and CDR2 is FQDESV (reference sequence). The CDR3 length is 14 residues. The V gene end was trimmed by 3 bases and the J gene end by 1 base; junction bases not matched to a gene: 2. CDR3 nucleotides: TGTGCCAGCAGCTTGACAGGGTTCCAAGAGACCCAGTACTTC. Translation gives CASSLTGFQETQYF.

This CDR3 is CASSLEDSNYGYTF. The CDR3 DNA reads as TGTGCCAGCAGCTTAGAGGACAGCAACTATGGCTACACCTTC. The V and J genes are TRBV7-2 and TRBJ1-2; perhaps TRBD1 as D (6 bases). The CDR3 has 14 residues. Trimming left V 1 base short and J 2 bases short, with 8 bases between. Germline V lookup: CDR1 SGHTA, CDR2 FQGNSA.

The rearrangement links TRBV29-1 to TRBJ2-7, with no clear D. This CDR3 is 14 amino acids long. Trimming cost V 4 bases and J 3 bases, with 16 bases left between them. In germline, CDR1 is SQVTM, CDR2 ANQGSEA. The CDR3 DNA reads TGCAGCGTTGCCACCGGAGACCCCAACTACGAGCAGTACTTC. This encodes CSVATGDPNYEQYF.

The chain carries TRBV5-4 and TRBJ1-2, with D unclear. The CDR3 loop spans 14 amino acids. The V gene lost 0 bases and the J gene lost 0 bases, with 6 bases spanning the gap. Germline assignment: CDR1 SGHNT and CDR2 YYREEE (reference sequence). The CDR3 sequence is CASSLGGANYGYTF. CDR3 nucleotide sequence: TGTGCCAGCAGCTTGGGGGGAGCTAACTATGGCTACACCTTC.

This clone appeared a single time. The chain uses TRBV15 and TRBJ2-1, with 9 bases lining up with TRBD1. From germline, CDR1 is LNHNV and CDR2 YYDKDF (reference sequence). This CDR3 spans 14 amino acids. V trimming: 4 bases; J trimming: 7 bases; junction bases outside the gene matches: 5. CDR3 loop: CATSKSDRGNEQFF. CDR3 nucleotides: TGTGCCACCAGCAAGTCGGACAGGGGAAATGAGCAGTTCTTC.

The table lists this clone with a count of one. The chain employs TRBV7-8 and TRBJ1-4; 10 bases map to TRBD1. Germline V gives CDR1 SGHVS, CDR2 FQNEAQ. Trimming cost V 3 bases and J 5 bases; bases outside gene matches: 9. The CDR3 consists of 17 residues. The chain's CDR3 is CASSLGGPGQGNEKLFF. The DNA for the CDR3 is TGTGCCAGCAGCTTGGGGGGACCGGGACAGGGGAATGAAAAACTGTTTTTT. The complete variable domain, with remaining parts taken from reference TRBV7-8 and TRBJ1-4, reads GAGVSQSPRYKVAKRGQDVALRCDPISGHVSLFWYQQALGQGPEFLTYFQNEAQLDKSGLPSDRFFAERPEGSVSTLKIQRTQQEDSAVYLCASSLGGPGQGNEKLFFGSGTQLSVL.

The chain carries TRBV7-2 and TRBJ2-5, with 8 bases matching TRBD2. V shed 5 bases, J shed 4 bases, and the junction held 9 bases outside the gene matches. The CDR3 is 15 residues long. Germline V gene lookup returns CDR1 SGHTA and CDR2 FQGNSA. This CDR3 reads CASSLSNGGGETQYF. The CDR3 coding sequence is TGTGCCAGCAGCCTCTCGAACGGGGGGGGAGAGACCCAGTACTTC.

J is TRBJ2-7 and V is TRBV7-2; 12 positions agree with TRBD1. After removal of 0 bases from V and 4 bases from J, the junction contained 4 bases not matched to a gene. The CDR3 runs 16 residues. Germline V gene data show CDR1 as SGHTA and CDR2 as FQGNSA. The CDR3 bases are TGTGCCAGCAGCTTAGCGGGACAGGGGGCGGGTTACGAGCAGTACTTC. Its translation is CASSLAGQGAGYEQYF.

This chain joins TRBV4-3 and TRBJ1-2; tentative D call: TRBD1 (5 bases). The V gene's germline CDR1 is LGHNA and CDR2 YSLEER. The CDR3 loop spans 16 amino acids. Trimming took 0 bases from V and 6 from J, leaving 17 bases between them. CDR3 nucleotide sequence: TGCGCCAGCAGCCAAGATTTATTGGGACTGTCCCATGGCTACACCTTC. Translated: CASSQDLLGLSHGYTF.

The chain has TRBV12-5 and TRBJ2-2; 7 bases match TRBD1. This CDR3 comprises 16 residues. The V and J ends lost 2 bases and 3 bases, in that order; junction bases with no gene match: 6. In germline, CDR1 is LGHNT, CDR2 FRNRAP. CDR3 protein: CASGLFTGADTGELFF. The DNA for the CDR3 is TGTGCTAGTGGTTTGTTTACAGGGGCCGACACCGGGGAGCTGTTTTTT.

This chain uses TRBV19 with TRBJ2-2, with D perhaps matching TRBD1 (6 bases). The CDR3 runs to 12 residues. Germline V gene lookup returns CDR1 LNHDA and CDR2 SQIVND (reference sequence). V was pared by 5 bases and J by 7 bases, with 8 bases between. CDR3 loop: CASSPGVGELFF. CDR3 DNA sequence: TGTGCCAGTAGTCCAGGGGTCGGGGAGCTGTTTTTT.

V is TRBV7-3 and J is TRBJ1-5; no definite D call. V lost 2 bases and J 5 bases, leaving 7 bases between the germline ends. The CDR3 covers 13 residues. The V gene's germline CDR1 is SGHTA and CDR2 FQGTGA. The CDR3: CASSLASDQPQHF. The CDR3 DNA reads as TGTGCCAGCAGCTTAGCGTCGGATCAGCCCCAGCATTTT. The whole variable domain, remainder taken from reference TRBV7-3 and TRBJ1-5, is GAGVSQTPSNKVTEKGKYVELRCDPISGHTALYWYRQSLGQGPEFLIYFQGTGAADDSGLPNDRFFAVRPEGSVSTLKIQRTERGDSAVYLCASSLASDQPQHFGDGTRLSIL.

The V call is TRBV4-2, the J call TRBJ1-1; 9 bases are a match to TRBD1. Unmatched junction bases numbered 9, after V lost 1 base and J lost 0 bases. Germline V gene lookup returns CDR1 LGHNA and CDR2 YNFKEQ. The CDR3 runs to 18 residues. The CDR3 DNA reads TGTGCCAGCAGCCAAGGGCGGACAGGGGCTGGAATGAACACTGAAGCTTTCTTT. Amino acids: CASSQGRTGAGMNTEAFF.

This chain links TRBV10-3 with TRBJ1-2; no definite D call. The germline gives CDR1 ENHRY, CDR2 SYGVKD. The V end lost 0 bases, the J end lost 8 bases, and 7 bases lay between the germline ends. The CDR3 has 12 amino acids. DNA for the CDR3: TGTGCCATCAGTGAGTCTAGAAGCGGCTACACCTTC. Translated: CAISESRSGYTF.

This sequence joins TRBV6-5 and TRBJ1-4, with 7 bases that match TRBD1. Germline V CDR1 and CDR2: MNHEY, SVGAGI. CDR3 length: 14 amino acids. Losses at the gene ends were 2 bases for V and 12 bases for J; bases not matched to a gene: 9. CDR3 coding DNA: TGTGCCAGCAGTTACGCCGACAGGGTGGGAGAACTGTTTTTT. As protein: CASSYADRVGELFF.

Only one count was recorded for this clone. A read error may account for a junction end that differs from germline. This chain connects TRBV13 to TRBJ2-2; 7 bases align to TRBD2. This CDR3 has 15 amino acids. Germline loops: CDR1 PRHDT, CDR2 FYEKMQ (reference sequence). CDR3 residues: CANSFGRSYTGELFF. In nucleotides, the CDR3 is TGTGCCAACAGCTTCGGGAGGTCGTACACCGGGGAGCTGTTTTTT. Combining the CDR3 with reference TRBV13 and TRBJ2-2 gives the whole variable domain AAGVIQSPRHLIKEKRETATLKCYPIPRHDTVYWYQQGPGQDPQFLISFYEKMQSDKGSIPDRFSAQQFSDYHSELNMSSLELGDSALYFCANSFGRSYTGELFFGEGSRLTVL.

The genes are TRBV18 and TRBJ2-5; 11 bases line up with TRBD1. The CDR3 extends over 15 amino acids. The germline CDR1 and CDR2 sequences are KGHSH and LQKENI. The V segment lost 4 bases and the J segment 11 bases; nucleotides outside the gene matches: 12. Written as DNA, the CDR3 is TGTGCCAGCTCACAAGCCGGGACAGGGGGGGAAGAGCAGTACTTC. As protein: CASSQAGTGGEEQYF.

CDR3 in DNA: TGCAGCGCCAGGGCAGGGGGCAACTATGGCTACACCTTC. It codes for CSARAGGNYGYTF. The chain carries TRBV29-1 and TRBJ1-2; 8 nucleotides line up with TRBD1. With 7 bases clipped from V and 2 bases from J, the junction kept 6 bases outside the gene matches. This CDR3 has 13 amino acids. Germline V gene sequence: CDR1 SQVTM, CDR2 ANQGSEA.

This clone showed up just a few times. This chain joins TRBV27 and TRBJ1-2, with 10 positions matching TRBD1. Germline V gene data show CDR1 as MNHEY and CDR2 as SMNVEV (reference sequence). J was trimmed by 4 bases and V by 5 bases; bases with no gene match: 10. The CDR3 has 16 amino acids. The chain's CDR3 is CASSPSPGQGGYGYTF. CDR3 bases: TGTGCCAGCAGTCCCTCCCCCGGACAGGGGGGCTATGGCTACACCTTC.